This T cell receptor beta chain emerged from a study of beta chain features in type 1 diabetes. Study results and limitations: Shorter TCRB CDR3s, moderately but significantly so, were found in Type 1 diabetes patients in all four CD4+ subsets. Fewer junction insertions and more nucleotide deletions appeared in type 1 diabetes patients.

cDNA synthesis used the whole RNA isolate, giving expressed TCRB sequences. Clones were read by immunoSEQ multiplex PCR, and TCRdb kept only the in-frame ones, dropping some. The sample records approximately 58,000 clones, approximately 60% being singletons. In the case of this clone: Its antigen is not known.

There are 14 residues in the CDR3. Trimming removed 8 bases at V and 2 bases at J, with 14 bases between. Looked up from germline, CDR1 is MNHEY and CDR2 is SMNVEV (reference sequence). The sequence derives from a woman aged 30 to 39 with type 1 diabetes. The sequenced sample was stem cell memory CD4+ T cells from blood. The chain links TRBV27 to TRBJ2-3; a possible D gene is TRBD1 (6 bases). The CDR3 bases are TGTGCCAGCCGGCGGAACAGGGACACAGATACGCAGTATTTT. This gives the protein CASRRNRDTDTQYF.